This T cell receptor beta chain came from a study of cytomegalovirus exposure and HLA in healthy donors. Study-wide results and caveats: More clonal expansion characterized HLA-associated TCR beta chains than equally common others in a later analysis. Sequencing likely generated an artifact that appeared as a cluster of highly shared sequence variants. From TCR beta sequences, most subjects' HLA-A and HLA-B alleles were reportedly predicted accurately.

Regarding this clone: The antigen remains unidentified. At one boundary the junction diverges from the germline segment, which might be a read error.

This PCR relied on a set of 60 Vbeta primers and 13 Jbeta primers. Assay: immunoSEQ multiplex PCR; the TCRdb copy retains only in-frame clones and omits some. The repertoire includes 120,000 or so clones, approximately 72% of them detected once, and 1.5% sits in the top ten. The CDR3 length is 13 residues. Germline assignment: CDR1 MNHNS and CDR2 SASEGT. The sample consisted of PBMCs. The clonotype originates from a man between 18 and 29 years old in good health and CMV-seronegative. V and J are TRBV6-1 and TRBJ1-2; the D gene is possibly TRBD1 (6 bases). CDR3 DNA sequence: TGTGCCAGCATGCCGGGGGGCGCCGGTGGCTACCCCTTC. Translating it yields CASMPGGAGGYPF.